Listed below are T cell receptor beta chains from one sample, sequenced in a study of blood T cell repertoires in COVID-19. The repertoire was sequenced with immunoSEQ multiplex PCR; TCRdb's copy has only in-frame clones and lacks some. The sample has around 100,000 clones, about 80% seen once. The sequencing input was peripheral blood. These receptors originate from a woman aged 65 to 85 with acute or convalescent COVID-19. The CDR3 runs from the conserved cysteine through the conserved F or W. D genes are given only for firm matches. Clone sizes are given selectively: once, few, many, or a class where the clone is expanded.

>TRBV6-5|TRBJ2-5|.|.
TGTGCCAGCAGTAAGCCACCCCTTTGGACCCAGTACTTC
CASSKPPLWTQYF
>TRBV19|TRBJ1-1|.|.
TGTGCCAGTAGTATCGGGAGCGCTGAAGCTTTCTTT
CASSIGSAEAFF
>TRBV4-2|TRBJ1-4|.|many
TGTGCCAGCAGCCAAGATTTACAAAATGAAAAACTGTTTTTT
CASSQDLQNEKLFF
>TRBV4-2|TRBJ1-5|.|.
TGTGCCAGCAGCCCCGAGAACCAACAGCCCCAGCATTTT
CASSPENQQPQHF
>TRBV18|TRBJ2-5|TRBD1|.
TGTGCCAGCTCACCACGGGGGGACAGGGGAGAGACCCAGTACTTC
CASSPRGDRGETQYF
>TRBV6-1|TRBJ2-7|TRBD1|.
TGTGCCAGCAGTGACCCCCCTGACAGGGAATATGGGTTC
CASSDPPDREYGF
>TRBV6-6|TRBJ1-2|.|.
TGTGCCAGCAGTTACGATACGGTTAACTATGGCTACACCTTC
CASSYDTVNYGYTF
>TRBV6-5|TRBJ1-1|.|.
TGTGCCAGCAGCGCGCGGGGGGGAGGTGAAGCTTTCTTT
CASSARGGGEAFF
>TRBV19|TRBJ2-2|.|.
TGTGCCAGTAGTTTCGGACACCCCACCGGGGAGCTGTTTTTT
CASSFGHPTGELFF
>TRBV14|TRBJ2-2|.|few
TGTGCCAGCAGCCAAGAGAGTCGCCTAACCACCGGGGAGCTGTTTTTT
CASSQESRLTTGELFF
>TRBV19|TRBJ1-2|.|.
TGTGCCAGTAAGGAGAGGTCCGGGGGGACCTATGGCTACACCTTC
CASKERSGGTYGYTF
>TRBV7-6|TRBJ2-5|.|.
TGTGCCAGCAGCTTAGTTGGGCGGACTAACCAAGAGACCCAGTACTTC
CASSLVGRTNQETQYF
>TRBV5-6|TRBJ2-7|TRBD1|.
TGTGCCAGCAGCAATCAGGGGGACTACGAGCAGTACTTC
CASSNQGDYEQYF
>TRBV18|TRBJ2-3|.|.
TGTGCCAGCTCACCCTCCTCGACAGTCGCAGATACGCAGTATTTT
CASSPSSTVADTQYF
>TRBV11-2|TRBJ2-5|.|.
TGTGCCAGCAGCTTAGGTAGCGAAGAGTGGGAGACCCAGTACTTC
CASSLGSEEWETQYF
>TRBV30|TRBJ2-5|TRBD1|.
TGTGCCGGGGCGGGACAGGGCCAAGAGACCCAGTACTTC
CAGAGQGQETQYF
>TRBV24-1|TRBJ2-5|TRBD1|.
TGTGCCACCAGTGAACAGGGGCGAGAGACCCAGTACTTC
CATSEQGRETQYF
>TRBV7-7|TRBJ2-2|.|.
TGTGCCAGCAGCTTACAAATCCAGGGCATACTGGGGACCGGGGAGCTGTTTTTT
CASSLQIQGILGTGELFF
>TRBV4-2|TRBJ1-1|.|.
TGTGCCAGCAGCCAGAGCGACACTGAAGCTTTCTTT
CASSQSDTEAFF
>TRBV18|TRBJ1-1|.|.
TGTGCCAGCTCACCATACAACATGAACACTGAAGCTTTCTTT
CASSPYNMNTEAFF
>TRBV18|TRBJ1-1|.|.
TGTGCCAGCTCACCCCTCAGGGACACTGAAGCTTTCTTT
CASSPLRDTEAFF
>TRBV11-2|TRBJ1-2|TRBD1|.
TGTGCCAGCAGCCGGGACAGGGACTATGGCTACACCTTC
CASSRDRDYGYTF
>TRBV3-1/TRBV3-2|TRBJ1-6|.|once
TGTGCCTCCACCCGGGACAAAAATGTGGATTCACCCCTCCACTTT
CASTRDKNVDSPLHF